This TCR beta chain was captured by sequencing in a study of blood T cell repertoires in COVID-19. The overall study: There were acute and convalescent COVID-19 samples, and they came from the United States, Italy and Spain. T cells, B-cell-depleted T cells, or PBMCs provided the cDNA or gDNA that served as material.

The authors' processing: For nucleated cells, counts were estimated from reference gene primer amplification. Assay: immunoSEQ multiplex PCR; the TCRdb copy retains only in-frame clones and omits some. V and J calls and clone size are as listed in that table; D and trimming were resolved from the DNA. The table lists approximately 86,000 clones, 80% to 90% of them singletons. This clone has a handful of counts. The V and J ends lost 4 bases and 3 bases, in that order; junction bases with no gene match: 5. The CDR3 is 15 residues long. Germline V gene sequence: CDR1 SGDLS, CDR2 YYNGEE. The sequenced material came from peripheral blood. This TCR derives from a man in his forties or fifties with acute or convalescent COVID-19. The chain is built from TRBV9 and TRBJ2-3; 10 bases are a match to TRBD1. The CDR3 DNA follows: TGTGCCAGCAGCCCATGGGACAGGGGAACAGATACGCAGTATTTT. This codes for CASSPWDRGTDTQYF.